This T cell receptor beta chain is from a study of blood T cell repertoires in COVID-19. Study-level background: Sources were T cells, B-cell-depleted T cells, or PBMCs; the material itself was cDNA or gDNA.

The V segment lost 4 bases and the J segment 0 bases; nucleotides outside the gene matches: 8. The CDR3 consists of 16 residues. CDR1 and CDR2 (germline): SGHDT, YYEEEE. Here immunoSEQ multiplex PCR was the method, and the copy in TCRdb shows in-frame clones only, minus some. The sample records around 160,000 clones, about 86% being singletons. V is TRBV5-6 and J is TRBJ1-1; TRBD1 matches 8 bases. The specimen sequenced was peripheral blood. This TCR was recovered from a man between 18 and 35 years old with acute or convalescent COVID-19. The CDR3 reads CASSTWTGLVNTEAFF. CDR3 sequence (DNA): TGTGCCAGCAGCACATGGACAGGGTTAGTGAACACTGAAGCTTTCTTT.